One and the same sample provided the 13 T cell receptor beta chains below, sequenced in a study of identical twins. TCRdb independently ran MiXCR on the 5' RACE reads; one entry per CDR3 protein. In the table there are hundreds of thousands of distinct CDR3 sequences, approximately 9% of which are singletons. These data also featured in a second study, about yellow fever vaccine responses in identical twins.

Specimen: PBMCs. The origin of the receptors is a woman under 30 in good health.

The V and J genes are TRBV7-8 and TRBJ1-6; D possibly corresponds to TRBD1 (5 bases). The CDR3 consists of 15 residues. The V gene lost 6 bases and the J gene lost 7 bases, with 16 bases spanning the gap. CDR1 SGHVS and CDR2 FQNEAQ come from the germline V gene. The CDR3 region is CASRGLQGNNSPLHF. CDR3 nucleotides: TGTGCCAGCAGGGGGCTCCAGGGAAACAATTCACCCCTCCACTTT.

This clonotype was counted a few times. The chain is built from TRBV14 and TRBJ2-5; D may match TRBD1 or TRBD2 (5 bases each). The V end was cut by 1 base, the J end by 5 bases, with 14 bases between. The length of the CDR3 is 15 residues. Germline V gives CDR1 SGHDN, CDR2 FVKESK. This CDR3 is CASSQVLYGTETQYF. Written as DNA, the CDR3 is TGTGCCAGCAGCCAAGTATTATATGGGACGGAGACCCAGTACTTC.

The chain joins TRBV5-4 to TRBJ2-1; tentatively, D is TRBD2 (6 bases). The CDR3 sequence is 20 residues long. Germline CDR1 is SGHNT and CDR2 is YYREEE (reference sequence). With 2 bases removed from V and 10 bases from J, the gap between germline ends came to 34 bases. CDR3 region: CASSLTHTRESTSSAREQFF. CDR3 nucleotides: TGTGCCAGCAGCTTAACCCACACCAGGGAGTCGACTAGTAGTGCCCGGGAGCAGTTCTTC.

The sample holds a few counts of this clonotype. V usage is TRBV2 and J usage is TRBJ2-5; no clear D gene. This CDR3 contains 13 residues. The ends were cut back, 3 bases at V and 4 bases at J, with 9 bases in the middle. Germline loops: CDR1 SNHLY, CDR2 FYNNEI. The CDR3 region is CASSDDILETQYF. The CDR3 bases are TGTGCCAGCAGTGACGACATATTAGAGACCCAGTACTTC.

This clonotype has a handful of counts. The chain has TRBV20-1 and TRBJ2-5; D possibly corresponds to TRBD2 (6 bases). The CDR3 is 16 amino acids. V lost 1 base, J lost 2 bases, and 17 bases lay in between. Germline V CDR1 and CDR2: DFQATT, SNEGSKA (reference sequence). CDR3 sequence: CSARAPYSGAQETQYF. The DNA of the CDR3 is TGCAGTGCTAGAGCTCCGTATAGCGGAGCGCAAGAGACCCAGTACTTC.

This chain joins TRBV29-1 and TRBJ2-1; no reliable D call. Germline V gene sequence: CDR1 SQVTM, CDR2 ANQGSEA. The CDR3 covers 12 residues. The V end lost 6 bases, the J end lost 1 base, and 7 bases lay between the germline ends. As DNA, the CDR3 is TGCAGCGTGGGGTTATCCTACAATGAGCAGTTCTTC. Translation: CSVGLSYNEQFF.

There are many counts of this clonotype. The chain carries TRBV12-3 or TRBV12-4 and TRBJ2-2; possible D gene TRBD2, 5 bases. V lost 2 bases and J lost 3, with 10 bases in between. This CDR3 has 15 residues. The CDR3 bases are TGTGCCAGCAGTTTACGAGGGTCGTACACCGGGGAGCTGTTTTTT. Amino acids: CASSLRGSYTGELFF.

The rearrangement links TRBV20-1 to TRBJ1-2; a possible D gene is TRBD1 (6 bases). The CDR3 is 14 residues long. V lost 4 bases to trimming and J lost 7 bases, with 19 bases between them. CDR1 and CDR2 from the germline V gene are DFQATT and SNEGSKA (reference sequence). The CDR3: CSANQQGPWGGYTF. CDR3 coding DNA: TGCAGTGCTAATCAACAGGGCCCCTGGGGTGGCTACACCTTC.

This clonotype has more than one count but fewer than ten. The CDR3 region is CASSLRAGSRETQYF. CDR3 nucleotides: TGTGCCAGCAGCCTACGGGCAGGGTCTAGGGAGACCCAGTACTTC. This chain links TRBV25-1 with TRBJ2-5, with D possibly TRBD1 on 5 matching bases. The CDR3 consists of 15 residues. CDR1 and CDR2 from the germline V gene are MGHDK and SYGVNS. V lost 6 bases to trimming and J lost 5 bases, with 19 bases between them.

This clonotype was observed a handful of times. The chain is built from TRBV20-1 and TRBJ2-7; 9 bases are a match to TRBD1. Germline CDR1 is DFQATT and CDR2 is SNEGSKA (reference sequence). This CDR3 is built from 13 residues. Losses at the gene ends were 6 bases for V and 1 base for J; bases not matched to a gene: 4. The CDR3 is CSATGTGSYEQYF. In nucleotides, the CDR3 is TGCAGTGCGACCGGGACAGGGTCCTACGAGCAGTACTTC.

The table lists this clonotype with many counts. The genes are TRBV24-1 and TRBJ2-1, with 9 bases aligning to TRBD2. CDR3 size: 16 residues. V shed 3 bases, J shed 2 bases, and the junction held 4 bases outside the gene matches. CDR1 KGHDR and CDR2 SFDVKD come from the germline V gene. The CDR3 protein is CATSDPRTSAYNEQFF. CDR3 nucleotides: TGTGCCACCAGTGATCCGAGGACTAGCGCCTACAATGAGCAGTTCTTC.

This clonotype was recorded a few times. The V and J genes are TRBV27 and TRBJ2-1; 9 bases match TRBD2. Per the germline V gene, CDR1 is MNHEY and CDR2 is SMNVEV (reference sequence). The CDR3 has 15 amino acids. Trimming removed 2 bases from V and 8 bases from J; junction bases left unmatched: 7. CDR3 region: CASSLSSGGVDEQFF. The CDR3 bases are TGTGCCAGCAGTTTAAGTAGCGGGGGAGTGGATGAGCAGTTCTTC.

Many counts were recorded for this clonotype. No DNA is shown, since the ends of the CDR3 on it are uncertain; the CDR3 is the one TCRdb lists. This chain's CDR3 is CASSLDKATDTQYF. The rearrangement links TRBV6-5 to TRBJ2-3; TRBD1 is the table's D call and was not checked against the DNA. Germline V lookup: CDR1 MNHEY, CDR2 SVGAGI. From its first to its last residue, the CDR3 has 14 amino acids.